Below, 18 T cell receptor beta chains from the same sample are listed, as sequenced in a study of T cell changes during pregnancy in multiple sclerosis. Some clones are missing from TCRdb's copy, which holds only in-frame ones; the method was immunoSEQ multiplex PCR. This table holds more than 55,000 clones, around nine tenths found once. The sample in question was peripheral blood, obtained in the third trimester of pregnancy. These receptors originate from a female donor with multiple sclerosis, enrolled in a pregnancy study.

This clone was recorded only once. V usage is TRBV27 and J usage is TRBJ2-7; D possibly corresponds to TRBD1 (6 bases). V was trimmed by 5 bases and J by 1 base, leaving 21 bases between them. Germline-derived CDR1 and CDR2 are MNHEY and SMNVEV (reference sequence). The CDR3 spans 17 residues. CDR3 DNA sequence: TGTGCCAGCAGTCCTACGCCTATGGGGGCTAAGTCCTACGAGCAGTACTTC. It encodes CASSPTPMGAKSYEQYF.

The rearrangement uses TRBV4-1 and TRBJ2-7; a possible D gene is TRBD2 (6 bases). The CDR3 runs 15 residues. The germline CDR1 and CDR2 sequences are MGHRA and YSYEKL. With 2 bases removed from V and 4 bases from J, the gap between germline ends came to 15 bases. CDR3 DNA sequence: TGCGCCAGCAGCCAACCCGACGGGAGTAAGTACGAGCAGTACTTC. This codes for CASSQPDGSKYEQYF.

The V gene is TRBV5-4, the J gene TRBJ1-1; tentative D call: TRBD1 (6 bases). The V end was cut by 4 bases, the J end by 2 bases, with 15 bases between. There are 15 residues in the CDR3. Germline values: CDR1 SGHNT, CDR2 YYREEE (reference sequence). The CDR3 coding sequence is TGTGCCAGCAGCCCCTCTGGGACACTTAACACTGAAGCTTTCTTT. Protein product: CASSPSGTLNTEAFF.

The chain uses TRBV27 and TRBJ1-1; 8 bases are shared with TRBD1. CDR1 and CDR2 from the germline V gene are MNHEY and SMNVEV (reference sequence). This CDR3 contains 14 residues. The V and J ends lost 3 bases and 4 bases, in that order; junction bases with no gene match: 4. CDR3 nucleotide sequence: TGTGCCAGCAGTTTTGACAGGGGCGGCACTGAAGCTTTCTTT. Amino acid sequence: CASSFDRGGTEAFF.

The rearrangement uses TRBV5-1 and TRBJ2-2; 7 bases are shared with TRBD2. Unmatched junction bases numbered 12, after V lost 1 base and J lost 6 bases. Germline V gene data show CDR1 as SGHRS and CDR2 as YFSETQ. CDR3 length: 17 residues. The CDR3: CASSLMGTTFGAGELFF. The CDR3 DNA is TGCGCCAGCAGCTTGATGGGGACTACCTTCGGAGCCGGGGAGCTGTTTTTT.

The chain couples TRBV30 to TRBJ1-5, with D possibly matching TRBD1 (5 bases). Germline CDR1 GTSNPN, CDR2 SVGIG (reference sequence). This CDR3 contains 13 residues. Trimming removed 1 base from V and 6 bases from J, with 10 bases in between. The CDR3 here is CAWSAVQGQPQHF. CDR3 DNA: TGTGCCTGGAGTGCCGTTCAGGGTCAGCCCCAGCATTTT.

The CDR3 is CASSEGDREWSEQYF. CDR3 nucleotides: TGTGCCAGCAGTGAGGGGGACAGGGAGTGGTCCGAGCAGTACTTC. The chain uses TRBV25-1 and TRBJ2-7, with 9 positions matching TRBD1. The CDR3 spans 15 residues. The germline gives CDR1 MGHDK, CDR2 SYGVNS. After removal of 3 bases from V and 6 bases from J, the junction contained 9 bases not matched to a gene.

This chain joins TRBV27 and TRBJ2-7, with 8 nucleotides matching TRBD1. The germline gives CDR1 MNHEY, CDR2 SMNVEV (reference sequence). V lost 5 bases to trimming and J lost 9 bases; unmatched junction nucleotides: 15. This CDR3 is 15 amino acids long. CDR3 DNA sequence: TGTGCCAGCAGTCCTGAACTGACAGGGGCGAGAGGGCAGTACTTC. This sequence encodes CASSPELTGARGQYF.

The rearrangement links TRBV11-2 to TRBJ1-1, with 7 positions matching TRBD1. After removal of 2 bases from V and 1 base from J, the junction contained 7 bases not matched to a gene. The germline CDR1 and CDR2 sequences are SGHAT and FQNNGV. The CDR3 spans 16 residues. As DNA, the CDR3 is TGTGCCAGCAGCTTAACAGGGGCCGGGAAGAACACTGAAGCTTTCTTT. Translating it yields CASSLTGAGKNTEAFF.

The chain has TRBV2 and TRBJ2-1; TRBD1 aligns across 10 bases. J gave up 10 bases and V 3 bases, and 9 bases lay outside the gene matches. The CDR3 totals 15 residues. CDR1 is SNHLY, CDR2 FYNNEI, per germline. CDR3: CASSDWDRGKKEQFF. CDR3 DNA sequence: TGTGCCAGCAGTGACTGGGACAGGGGTAAGAAAGAGCAGTTCTTC.

J is TRBJ1-2 and V is TRBV6-1; D call uncertain. Looked up from germline, CDR1 is MNHNS and CDR2 is SASEGT. CDR3 size: 16 residues. V lost 2 bases and J 0 bases, leaving 13 bases between the germline ends. The CDR3 nucleotides are TGTGCCAGCAGTGAAATTTGGAGGGATCCTAACTATGGCTACACCTTC. It specifies CASSEIWRDPNYGYTF.

The V and J genes are TRBV10-3 and TRBJ2-7; 7 nucleotides line up with TRBD1. In germline, CDR1 is ENHRY, CDR2 SYGVKD. This CDR3 has 13 residues. Trimming removed 9 bases from V and 5 bases from J; junction bases left unmatched: 10. The CDR3 spells CAISGQDDNEQYF. The CDR3 bases are TGTGCCATTTCAGGACAGGATGATAACGAGCAGTACTTC.

The chain uses TRBV27 and TRBJ2-7; no definite D call. Germline CDR1 reads MNHEY; CDR2 reads SMNVEV (reference sequence). This CDR3 is built from 15 residues. V shed 2 bases and J shed 0 bases, with 11 bases lying between them. The CDR3 reads CASSLEASSSYEQYF. CDR3 DNA: TGTGCCAGCAGTTTAGAAGCTTCTAGCTCCTACGAGCAGTACTTC.

The chain recombines TRBV5-1 with TRBJ2-2, with D possibly being TRBD2 (5 bases). V lost 0 bases and J 3 bases, leaving 9 bases between the germline ends. This CDR3 has 15 residues. CDR1 is SGHRS, CDR2 YFSETQ, per germline. DNA for the CDR3: TGCGCCAGCAGCTTGGAACTACTAGACACCGGGGAGCTGTTTTTT. Translation gives CASSLELLDTGELFF.

The table lists this clone with a count of one. The chain links TRBV5-6 to TRBJ2-7, with TRBD2 matching 8 bases. J gave up 1 base and V 4 bases, and 7 bases lay outside the gene matches. This CDR3 is built from 15 residues. Germline V gene lookup returns CDR1 SGHDT and CDR2 YYEEEE. The CDR3 DNA reads TGTGCCAGCAGCCTTCCGGGACTAGGATCCTACGAGCAGTACTTC. It is translated as CASSLPGLGSYEQYF.

The table lists this clone with a count of one. This chain joins TRBV6-4 and TRBJ2-3; 9 nucleotides line up with TRBD2. Germline-derived CDR1 and CDR2 are MRHNA and SNTAGT. V gave up 2 bases and J gave up 3 bases; unmatched junction bases: 12. The CDR3 spans 18 residues. CDR3 DNA sequence: TGTGCCAGCAGTGACCTCCCAGGGGTAGCGGGAGCGACAGATACGCAGTATTTT. Protein product: CASSDLPGVAGATDTQYF.

The chain has TRBV6-5 and TRBJ2-5, with TRBD2 identical over 10 bases. Per the germline V gene, CDR1 is MNHEY and CDR2 is SVGAGI. V lost 2 bases, J lost 1 base, and 4 bases stayed unmatched. CDR3 length: 16 residues. CDR3 in DNA: TGTGCCAGCAGTTACCAGGGACTAGCGCCCCAAGAGACCCAGTACTTC. Translating it yields CASSYQGLAPQETQYF.

V and J are TRBV7-2 and TRBJ2-1; 7 bases fit TRBD2. This CDR3 region has 15 residues. From germline, CDR1 is SGHTA and CDR2 FQGNSA. Trimming took 1 base from V and 3 from J; bases not matched to a gene: 3. The CDR3 here is CASSLVGTNYNEQFF. Here the CDR3 DNA reads TGTGCCAGCAGCTTAGTGGGGACTAACTACAATGAGCAGTTCTTC.